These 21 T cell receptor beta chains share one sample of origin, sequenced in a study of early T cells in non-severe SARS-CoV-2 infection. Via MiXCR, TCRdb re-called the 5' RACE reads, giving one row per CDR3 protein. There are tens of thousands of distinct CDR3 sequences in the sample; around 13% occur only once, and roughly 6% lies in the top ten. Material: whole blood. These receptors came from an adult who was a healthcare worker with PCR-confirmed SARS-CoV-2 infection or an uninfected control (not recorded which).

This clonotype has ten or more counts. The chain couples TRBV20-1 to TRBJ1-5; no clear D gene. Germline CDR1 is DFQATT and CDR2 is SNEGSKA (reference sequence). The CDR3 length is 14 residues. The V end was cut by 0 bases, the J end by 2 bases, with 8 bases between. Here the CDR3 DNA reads TGCAGTGCTAGAGAGGGAGTGGGCAATCAGCCCCAGCATTTT. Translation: CSAREGVGNQPQHF.

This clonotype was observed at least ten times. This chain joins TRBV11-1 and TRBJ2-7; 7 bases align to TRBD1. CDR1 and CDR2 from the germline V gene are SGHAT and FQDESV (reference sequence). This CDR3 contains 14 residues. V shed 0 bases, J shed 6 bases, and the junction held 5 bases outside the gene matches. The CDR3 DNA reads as TGTGCCAGCAGCTTAGCCGGGACAGCCTTCGAGCAGTACTTC. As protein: CASSLAGTAFEQYF.

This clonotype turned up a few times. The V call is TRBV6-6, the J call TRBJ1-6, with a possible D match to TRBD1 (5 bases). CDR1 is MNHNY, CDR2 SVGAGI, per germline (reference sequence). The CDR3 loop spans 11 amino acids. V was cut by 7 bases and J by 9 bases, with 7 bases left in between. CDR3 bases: TGTGCCAGCACCGGGGGTTCACCCCTCCACTTT. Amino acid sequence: CASTGGSPLHF.

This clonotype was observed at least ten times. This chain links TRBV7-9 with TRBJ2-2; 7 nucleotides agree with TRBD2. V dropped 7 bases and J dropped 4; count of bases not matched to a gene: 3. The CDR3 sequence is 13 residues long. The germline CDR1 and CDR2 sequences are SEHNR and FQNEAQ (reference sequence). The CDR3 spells CASTPGGTGELFF. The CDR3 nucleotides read TGTGCCAGCACCCCGGGAGGCACCGGGGAGCTGTTTTTT. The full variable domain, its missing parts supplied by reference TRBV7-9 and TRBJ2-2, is DTGVSQNPRHKITKRGQNVTFRCDPISEHNRLYWYRQTLGQGPEFLTYFQNEAQLEKSRLLSDRFSAERPKGSFSTLEIQRTEQGDSAMYLCASTPGGTGELFFGEGSRLTVL.

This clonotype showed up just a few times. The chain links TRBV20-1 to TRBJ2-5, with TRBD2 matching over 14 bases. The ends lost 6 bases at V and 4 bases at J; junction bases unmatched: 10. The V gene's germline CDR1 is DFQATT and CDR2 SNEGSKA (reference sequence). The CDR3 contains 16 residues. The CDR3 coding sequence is TGCAGTGCGCCTCGACTAGCGGGGGGGCCCGTAGAGACCCAGTACTTC. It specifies CSAPRLAGGPVETQYF.

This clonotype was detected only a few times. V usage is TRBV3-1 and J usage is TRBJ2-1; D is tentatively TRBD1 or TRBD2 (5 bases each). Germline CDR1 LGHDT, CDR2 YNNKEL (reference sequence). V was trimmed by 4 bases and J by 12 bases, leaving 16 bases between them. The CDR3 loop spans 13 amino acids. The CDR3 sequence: CASSPAGTAGQFF. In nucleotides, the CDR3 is TGTGCCAGCAGCCCAGCCGGGACCGCGGGGCAGTTCTTC.

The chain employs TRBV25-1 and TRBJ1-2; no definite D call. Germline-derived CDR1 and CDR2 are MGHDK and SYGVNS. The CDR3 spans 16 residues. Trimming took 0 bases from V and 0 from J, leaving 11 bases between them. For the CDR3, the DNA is TGTGCCAGCAGTGAATATAGTCTTGGAGCTAACTATGGCTACACCTTC. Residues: CASSEYSLGANYGYTF.

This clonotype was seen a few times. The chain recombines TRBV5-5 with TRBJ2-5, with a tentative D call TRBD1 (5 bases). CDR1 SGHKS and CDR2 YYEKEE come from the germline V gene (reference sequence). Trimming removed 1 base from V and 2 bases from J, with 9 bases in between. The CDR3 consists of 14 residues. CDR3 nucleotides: TGTGCCAGCAGCTTGAGAAGGACACAAGAGACCCAGTACTTC. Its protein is CASSLRRTQETQYF.

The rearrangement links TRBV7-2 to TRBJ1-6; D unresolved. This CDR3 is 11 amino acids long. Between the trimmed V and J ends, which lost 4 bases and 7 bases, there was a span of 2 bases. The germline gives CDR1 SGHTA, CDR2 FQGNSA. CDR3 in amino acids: CASSSNSPLHF. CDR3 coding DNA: TGTGCCAGCAGCTCAAATTCACCCCTCCACTTT.

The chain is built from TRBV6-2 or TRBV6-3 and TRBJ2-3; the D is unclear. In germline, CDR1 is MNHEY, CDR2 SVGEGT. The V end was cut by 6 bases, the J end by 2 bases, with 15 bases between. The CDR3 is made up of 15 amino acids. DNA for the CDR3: TGTGCCAGCAGCCTCCGTGGGGTGAACACAGATACGCAGTATTTT. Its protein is CASSLRGVNTDTQYF.

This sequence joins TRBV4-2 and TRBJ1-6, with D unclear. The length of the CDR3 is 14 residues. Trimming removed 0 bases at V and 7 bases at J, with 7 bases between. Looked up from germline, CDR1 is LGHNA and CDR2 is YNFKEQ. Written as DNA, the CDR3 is TGTGCCAGCAGCCAAGATTTGAGAAATTCACCCCTCCACTTT. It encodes CASSQDLRNSPLHF.

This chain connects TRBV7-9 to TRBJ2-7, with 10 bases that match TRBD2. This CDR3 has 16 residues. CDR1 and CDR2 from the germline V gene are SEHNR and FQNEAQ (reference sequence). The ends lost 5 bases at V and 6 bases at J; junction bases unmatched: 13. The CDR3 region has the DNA TGTGCCAGCAGCCTGCCCTCACTAGCGGGGTCGGCCGAGCAGTACTTC. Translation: CASSLPSLAGSAEQYF.

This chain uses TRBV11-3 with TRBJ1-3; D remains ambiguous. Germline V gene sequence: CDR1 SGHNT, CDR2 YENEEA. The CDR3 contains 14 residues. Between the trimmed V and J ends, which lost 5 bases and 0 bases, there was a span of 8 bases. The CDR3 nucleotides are TGTGCCAGCAGCCACGGGATCTCTGGAAACACCATATATTTT. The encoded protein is CASSHGISGNTIYF.

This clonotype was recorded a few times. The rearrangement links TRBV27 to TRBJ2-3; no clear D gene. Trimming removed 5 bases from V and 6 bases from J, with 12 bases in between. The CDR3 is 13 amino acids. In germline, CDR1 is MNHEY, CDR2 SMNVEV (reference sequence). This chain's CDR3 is CASSLRVVDTQYF. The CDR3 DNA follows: TGTGCCAGCAGTCTAAGGGTGGTGGATACGCAGTATTTT.

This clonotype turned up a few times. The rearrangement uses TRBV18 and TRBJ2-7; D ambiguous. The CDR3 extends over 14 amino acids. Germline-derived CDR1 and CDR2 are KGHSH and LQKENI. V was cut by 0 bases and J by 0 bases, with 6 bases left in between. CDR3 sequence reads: CASSPPVISYEQYF. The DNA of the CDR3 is TGTGCCAGCTCACCACCGGTCATCTCCTACGAGCAGTACTTC.

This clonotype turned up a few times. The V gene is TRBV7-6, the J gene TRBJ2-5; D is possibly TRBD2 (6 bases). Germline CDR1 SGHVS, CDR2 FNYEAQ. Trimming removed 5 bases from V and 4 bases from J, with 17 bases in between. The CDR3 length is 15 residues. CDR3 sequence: CASSRLPLLAETQYF. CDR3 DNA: TGTGCCAGCAGCCGCCTACCCCTACTAGCAGAGACCCAGTACTTC.

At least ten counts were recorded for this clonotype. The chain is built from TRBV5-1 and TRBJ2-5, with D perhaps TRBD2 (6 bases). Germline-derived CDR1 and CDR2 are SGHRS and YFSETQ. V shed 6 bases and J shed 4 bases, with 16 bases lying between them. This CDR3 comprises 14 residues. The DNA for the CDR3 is TGCGCCAGCATCCAAGAGGGACTTCCAGAGACCCAGTACTTC. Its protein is CASIQEGLPETQYF.

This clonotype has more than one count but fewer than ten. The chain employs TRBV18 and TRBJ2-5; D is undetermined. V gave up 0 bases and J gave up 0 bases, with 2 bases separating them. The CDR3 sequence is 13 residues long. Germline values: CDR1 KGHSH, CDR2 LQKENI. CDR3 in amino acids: CASSPPNQETQYF. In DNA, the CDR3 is TGTGCCAGCTCACCACCGAACCAAGAGACCCAGTACTTC.

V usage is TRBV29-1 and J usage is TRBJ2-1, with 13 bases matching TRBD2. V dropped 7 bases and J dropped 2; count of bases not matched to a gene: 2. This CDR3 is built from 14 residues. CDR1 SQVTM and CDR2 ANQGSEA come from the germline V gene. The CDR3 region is CSGGLAGTYNEQFF. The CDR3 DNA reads TGCAGCGGGGGACTAGCGGGGACCTACAATGAGCAGTTCTTC.

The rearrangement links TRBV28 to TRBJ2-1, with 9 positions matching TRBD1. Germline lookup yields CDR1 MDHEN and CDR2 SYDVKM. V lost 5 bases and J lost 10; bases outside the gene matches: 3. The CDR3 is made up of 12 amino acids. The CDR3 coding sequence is TGTGCCAGCAGTCAAACAGGGGGCGAGCAGTTCTTC. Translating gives CASSQTGGEQFF.

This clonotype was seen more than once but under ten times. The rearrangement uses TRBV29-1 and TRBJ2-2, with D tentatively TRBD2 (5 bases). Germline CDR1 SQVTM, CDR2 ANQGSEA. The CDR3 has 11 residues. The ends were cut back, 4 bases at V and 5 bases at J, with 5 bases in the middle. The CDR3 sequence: CSVAGTGELFF. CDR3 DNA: TGCAGCGTTGCGGGAACCGGGGAGCTGTTTTTT.